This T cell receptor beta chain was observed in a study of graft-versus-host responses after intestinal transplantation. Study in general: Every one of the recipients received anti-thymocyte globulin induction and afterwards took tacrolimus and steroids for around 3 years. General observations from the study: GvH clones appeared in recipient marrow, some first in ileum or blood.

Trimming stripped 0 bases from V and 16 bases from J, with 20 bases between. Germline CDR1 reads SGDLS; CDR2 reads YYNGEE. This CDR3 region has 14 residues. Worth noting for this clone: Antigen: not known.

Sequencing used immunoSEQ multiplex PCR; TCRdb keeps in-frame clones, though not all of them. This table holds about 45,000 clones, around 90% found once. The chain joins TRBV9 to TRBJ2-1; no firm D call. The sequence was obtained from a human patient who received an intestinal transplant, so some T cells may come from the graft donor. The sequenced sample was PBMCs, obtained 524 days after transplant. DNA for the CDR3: TGTGCCAGCAGCGTAGTGCCAGTAGCTGATGAGCTATTCTTC. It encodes CASSVVPVADELFF.